These T cell receptor beta chains were read from a single sample in a study of healthy donors' naive CD4 and CD8 T cells. TCRdb ran MiXCR on the reads and lists one entry per CDR3 protein. The table has about 180,000 distinct CDR3 sequences, 65% to 75% seen once. The specimen was naive CD4+ and CD8+ T cells sorted from blood, pooled from several donors. The receptors shown here come from a pool of human donors in good health; the sample pools cells from several healthy donors. The CDR3 runs from the conserved cysteine through the conserved F or W. D genes are given only for firm matches. Part of the rows lack a size; the others show once, few, many or a class for expanded clones.

clone size: NA
J gene: TRBJ2-3
D gene: TRBD1
V gene: TRBV27
CDR3 protein: CASSSTGGRDTQYF
CDR3 DNA: TGTGCCAGCAGTTCGACAGGGGGCCGGGATACGCAGTATTTT

clone size: NA
J gene: TRBJ2-1
D gene: NA
V gene: TRBV5-5
CDR3 protein: CASSLQGDSSYNEQFF
CDR3 DNA: TGTGCCAGCAGCCTACAGGGCGACAGCTCCTACAATGAGCAGTTCTTC

clone size: NA
J gene: TRBJ1-2
D gene: NA
V gene: TRBV29-1
CDR3 protein: CSVAKVNYGYTF
CDR3 DNA: TGCAGCGTTGCAAAGGTTAACTATGGCTACACCTTC

clone size: NA
J gene: TRBJ1-3
D gene: TRBD1
V gene: TRBV6-6
CDR3 protein: CASSPREGQGPGGNTIYF
CDR3 DNA: TGTGCCAGCAGTCCCAGGGAAGGACAGGGCCCTGGGGGAAACACCATATATTTT

clone size: NA
J gene: TRBJ2-1
D gene: NA
V gene: TRBV5-4
CDR3 protein: CASSRLDRNEQFF
CDR3 DNA: TGTGCCAGCAGCCGCCTAGATCGTAATGAGCAGTTCTTC

clone size: NA
J gene: TRBJ2-3
D gene: NA
V gene: TRBV10-3
CDR3 protein: CAISDLGRDTQYF
CDR3 DNA: TGTGCCATCAGTGATCTTGGGCGAGATACGCAGTATTTT

clone size: NA
J gene: TRBJ2-1
D gene: TRBD2
V gene: TRBV6-5
CDR3 protein: CASNGLAGVREQFF
CDR3 DNA: TGTGCCAGCAACGGACTAGCGGGGGTTCGCGAGCAGTTCTTC

clone size: NA
J gene: TRBJ2-5
D gene: NA
V gene: TRBV6-5
CDR3 protein: CASSYSRTRDQETQYF
CDR3 DNA: TGTGCCAGCAGTTACTCGAGGACCCGCGATCAAGAGACCCAGTACTTC

clone size: NA
J gene: TRBJ2-1
D gene: NA
V gene: TRBV6-5
CDR3 protein: CASSRSIDEQFF
CDR3 DNA: TGTGCCAGCAGCCGCTCCATCGATGAGCAGTTCTTC

clone size: NA
J gene: TRBJ2-5
D gene: TRBD1
V gene: TRBV10-3
CDR3 protein: CAISGKQGGLETQYF
CDR3 DNA: TGTGCCATCAGTGGAAAACAGGGGGGCTTGGAGACCCAGTACTTC

clone size: NA
J gene: TRBJ2-5
D gene: NA
V gene: TRBV29-1
CDR3 protein: CSVRDIRETQYF
CDR3 DNA: TGCAGCGTCCGGGACATCCGAGAGACCCAGTACTTC

clone size: NA
J gene: TRBJ2-2
D gene: NA
V gene: TRBV27
CDR3 protein: CASSFNTGELFF
CDR3 DNA: TGTGCCAGCAGTTTTAACACCGGGGAGCTGTTTTTT

clone size: once
J gene: TRBJ2-4
D gene: TRBD1
V gene: TRBV29-1
CDR3 protein: CSVEDTRQGNIGKNIQYF
CDR3 DNA: TGCAGCGTTGAAGATACCAGACAGGGAAATATCGGTAAAAACATTCAGTACTTC

clone size: NA
J gene: TRBJ2-1
D gene: NA
V gene: TRBV10-3
CDR3 protein: CAISFGSSYNEQFF
CDR3 DNA: TGTGCCATCAGTTTCGGTAGCTCCTACAATGAGCAGTTCTTC

clone size: NA
J gene: TRBJ1-5
D gene: NA
V gene: TRBV7-2
CDR3 protein: CASSLAQTDLSNQPQHF
CDR3 DNA: TGTGCCAGCAGCTTAGCGCAGACAGACCTTAGCAATCAGCCCCAGCATTTT

clone size: NA
J gene: TRBJ2-1
D gene: NA
V gene: TRBV29-1
CDR3 protein: CSVDGWARTSSYNEQFF
CDR3 DNA: TGCAGCGTTGACGGCTGGGCTAGAACTAGCTCCTACAATGAGCAGTTCTTC

clone size: NA
J gene: TRBJ1-1
D gene: NA
V gene: TRBV19
CDR3 protein: CASSLRTDEAFF
CDR3 DNA: TGTGCCAGTAGTTTACGGACGGATGAAGCTTTCTTT

clone size: NA
J gene: TRBJ1-5
D gene: NA
V gene: TRBV24-1
CDR3 protein: CATSEAGGYQPQHF
CDR3 DNA: TGTGCCACCAGTGAGGCCGGGGGCTATCAGCCCCAGCATTTT

clone size: NA
J gene: TRBJ1-6
D gene: TRBD1
V gene: TRBV6-2/TRBV6-3
CDR3 protein: CASSPDRGGSPLHF
CDR3 DNA: TGTGCCAGCAGCCCTGACAGGGGAGGATCACCCCTCCACTTT

clone size: NA
J gene: TRBJ2-1
D gene: TRBD2
V gene: TRBV5-4
CDR3 protein: CAGSFEVAGVGSNNEQFF
CDR3 DNA: TGTGCCGGCAGCTTCGAAGTAGCGGGAGTAGGCAGTAACAATGAGCAGTTCTTC

clone size: NA
J gene: TRBJ2-3
D gene: NA
V gene: TRBV2
CDR3 protein: CASIRARELSTDTQYF
CDR3 DNA: TGTGCCAGCATACGGGCCCGCGAGCTTAGCACAGATACGCAGTATTTT

clone size: NA
J gene: TRBJ2-7
D gene: NA
V gene: TRBV19
CDR3 protein: CASSVQTKRGYEQYF
CDR3 DNA: TGTGCCAGTAGTGTTCAGACTAAGCGAGGTTACGAGCAGTACTTC

clone size: NA
J gene: TRBJ1-6
D gene: NA
V gene: TRBV15
CDR3 protein: CATSRRMQGRSPLHF
CDR3 DNA: TGTGCCACCAGCAGGAGGATGCAGGGTCGGTCACCCCTCCACTTT

clone size: NA
J gene: TRBJ1-5
D gene: TRBD1
V gene: TRBV19
CDR3 protein: CASSIGDRVQPQHF
CDR3 DNA: TGTGCCAGTAGTATAGGGGACAGGGTGCAGCCCCAGCATTTT

clone size: NA
J gene: TRBJ2-7
D gene: NA
V gene: TRBV6-1
CDR3 protein: CASSEARVNLEQYF
CDR3 DNA: TGTGCCAGCAGTGAAGCGAGAGTAAACCTGGAGCAGTACTTC

clone size: NA
J gene: TRBJ2-3
D gene: TRBD2
V gene: TRBV27
CDR3 protein: CASSLLGTSGVTDTQYF
CDR3 DNA: TGTGCCAGCAGTTTATTGGGGACTAGCGGGGTCACAGATACGCAGTATTTT

clone size: NA
J gene: TRBJ1-2
D gene: NA
V gene: TRBV12-3/TRBV12-4
CDR3 protein: CASRPDSYGYTF
CDR3 DNA: TGTGCCAGCAGACCTGACAGCTATGGCTACACCTTC

clone size: NA
J gene: TRBJ2-7
D gene: NA
V gene: TRBV5-4
CDR3 protein: CASSELGELAYEQYF
CDR3 DNA: TGTGCCAGCAGCGAACTTGGGGAACTTGCCTACGAGCAGTACTTC

clone size: NA
J gene: TRBJ2-7
D gene: NA
V gene: TRBV15
CDR3 protein: CATSRGVGRIYEQYF
CDR3 DNA: TGTGCCACCAGCAGAGGGGTAGGCAGGATCTACGAGCAGTACTTC

clone size: few
J gene: TRBJ2-5
D gene: TRBD1
V gene: TRBV29-1
CDR3 protein: CSGQDREETQYF
CDR3 DNA: TGCAGCGGGCAAGACAGGGAAGAGACCCAGTACTTC

clone size: NA
J gene: TRBJ2-2
D gene: NA
V gene: TRBV11-1
CDR3 protein: CASRLRGTGELFF
CDR3 DNA: TGTGCCAGCAGACTAAGAGGGACCGGGGAGCTGTTTTTT